These T cell receptor beta chains were read from a single sample in a study of cytomegalovirus exposure and HLA in healthy donors. Libraries were prepared by immunoSEQ multiplex PCR; TCRdb keeps only in-frame clonotypes and omits some of them. The sample lists 200,000 to 250,000 clones, 75% to 90% occurring once. Sample: PBMCs. Receptors were obtained from a woman in her 40s in good health and CMV-seronegative. Both conserved end residues are part of each CDR3. The D gene is left open where the match is weak. Not all rows give a size; the values are once, few, many and, for expanded clones, a class.

v_gene	j_gene	d_gene	abundance	CDR3nt	CDR3aa
TRBV27	TRBJ2-6	.	.	TGTGCCAGCACTGGCAGGGGTGGGGCCAACGTCCTGACTTTC	CASTGRGGANVLTF
TRBV18	TRBJ1-1	TRBD1	.	TGTGCCAGCTCAGGGACAGGGGGCGCGAGGAACACTGAAGCTTTCTTT	CASSGTGGARNTEAFF
TRBV7-8	TRBJ1-4	.	.	TGTGCCAGCAGCTTAGATAACGGAGTTGAAAAACTGTTTTTT	CASSLDNGVEKLFF
TRBV5-1	TRBJ1-2	.	few	TGCGCCAGCAGCCCCAGGGCCAACTATGGCTACACCTTC	CASSPRANYGYTF
TRBV6-1	TRBJ1-2	.	.	TGTGCCAGCAGTGAACTGGTACAGGGAGGGAATGGCTACACCTTC	CASSELVQGGNGYTF
TRBV19	TRBJ2-5	TRBD1	.	TGTGCCAGTAGTCGCACAGGGGACCAAGAGACCCAGTACTTC	CASSRTGDQETQYF
TRBV6-1	TRBJ2-7	.	.	TGTGCCAGCGGGCTCCCATCGCCCCCCGAGCAGTACTTC	CASGLPSPPEQYF
TRBV2	TRBJ2-3	TRBD1	.	TGTGCCAGCAGTAGACAGGGATCTAGCACAGATACGCAGTATTTT	CASSRQGSSTDTQYF
TRBV4-1	TRBJ2-3	TRBD1	few	TGCGCCAGCAGCCGTCAGGGACAGGGAGGAGCAGATACGCAGTATTTT	CASSRQGQGGADTQYF
TRBV6-5	TRBJ1-2	.	.	TGTGCCAGCAGTTACTCGAACAGGGAAGTTGGCTACACCTTC	CASSYSNREVGYTF
TRBV30	TRBJ2-5	TRBD2	.	TGTGCCTGGATAGGGACTAGCGGGAGAGGAGAGACCCAGTACTTC	CAWIGTSGRGETQYF
TRBV6-1	TRBJ2-6	.	.	TGTGCCTCCACGGGACACCCCTCTGGGGCCAACGTCCTGACTTTC	CASTGHPSGANVLTF
TRBV29-1	TRBJ2-7	.	.	TGCAGCGTTCAGACACCTTCCTCCTACGAGCAGTACTTC	CSVQTPSSYEQYF
TRBV19	TRBJ1-2	.	.	TGTGCCAGTAGTACTTGGCAGGGTGGTGGCTACACCTTC	CASSTWQGGGYTF
TRBV7-9	TRBJ2-1	TRBD2	.	TGTGCCAGCAGCGTGGGACTAGCGGGCGACAATGAGCAGTTCTTC	CASSVGLAGDNEQFF
TRBV5-1	TRBJ2-3	TRBD2	.	TGCGCCAGCAGCTTGGGGGCGGGAGATTTTACAGATACGCAGTATTTT	CASSLGAGDFTDTQYF
TRBV2	TRBJ2-2	.	.	TGTGCCGGCAGTCGAACAGGGACCGGGGAGCTGTTTTTT	CAGSRTGTGELFF
TRBV5-1	TRBJ2-7	TRBD2	.	TGCGCCAGCAGCTTGGAGGCTAGCGGGAAGCTCGAGCAGTACTTC	CASSLEASGKLEQYF
TRBV29-1	TRBJ2-5	.	.	TGCAGCGCCGCTAGTACCGTCAATGAGCAGTACTTC	CSAASTVNEQYF
TRBV5-1	TRBJ2-7	TRBD2	.	TGCGCCAGCCAGAGGGAGGGCGAGCAGTACTTC	CASQREGEQYF